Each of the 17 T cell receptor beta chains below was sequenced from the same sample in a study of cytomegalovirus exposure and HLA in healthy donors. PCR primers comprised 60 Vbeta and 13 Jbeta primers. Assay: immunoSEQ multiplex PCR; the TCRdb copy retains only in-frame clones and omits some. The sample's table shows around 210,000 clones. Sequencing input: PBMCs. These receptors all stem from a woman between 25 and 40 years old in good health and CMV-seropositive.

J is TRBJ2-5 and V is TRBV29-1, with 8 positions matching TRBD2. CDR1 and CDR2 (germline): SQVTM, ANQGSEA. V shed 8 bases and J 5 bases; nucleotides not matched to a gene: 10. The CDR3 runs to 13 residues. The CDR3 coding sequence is TGCAGCTCCGAGGCTAGCGGGTCGGAGACCCAGTACTTC. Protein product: CSSEASGSETQYF.

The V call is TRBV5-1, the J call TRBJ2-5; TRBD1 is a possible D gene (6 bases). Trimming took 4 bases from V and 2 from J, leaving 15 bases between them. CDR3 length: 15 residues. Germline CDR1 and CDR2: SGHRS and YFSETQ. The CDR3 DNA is TGCGCCAGCAGCACTTCCGGGACAAAACAAGAGACCCAGTACTTC. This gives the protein CASSTSGTKQETQYF.

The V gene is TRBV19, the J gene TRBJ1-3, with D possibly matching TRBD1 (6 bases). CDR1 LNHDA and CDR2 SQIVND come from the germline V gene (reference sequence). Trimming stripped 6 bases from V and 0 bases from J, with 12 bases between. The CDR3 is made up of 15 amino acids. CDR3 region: CASSFYRVSGNTIYF. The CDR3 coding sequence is TGTGCCAGTAGCTTCTACAGGGTCTCTGGAAACACCATATATTTT.

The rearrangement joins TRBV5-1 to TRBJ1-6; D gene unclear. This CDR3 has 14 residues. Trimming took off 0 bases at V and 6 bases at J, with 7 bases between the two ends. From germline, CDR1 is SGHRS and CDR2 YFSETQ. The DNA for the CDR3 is TGCGCCAGCAGCTTGGGGAGTTTTAATTCACCCCTCCACTTT. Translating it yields CASSLGSFNSPLHF.

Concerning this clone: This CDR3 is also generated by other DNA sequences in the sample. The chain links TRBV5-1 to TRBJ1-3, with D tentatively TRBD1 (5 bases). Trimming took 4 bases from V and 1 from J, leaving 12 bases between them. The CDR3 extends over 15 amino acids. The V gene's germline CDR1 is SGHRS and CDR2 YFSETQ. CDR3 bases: TGCGCCAGCAGCGCGGACACGGCGTCTGGAAACACCATATATTTT. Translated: CASSADTASGNTIYF.

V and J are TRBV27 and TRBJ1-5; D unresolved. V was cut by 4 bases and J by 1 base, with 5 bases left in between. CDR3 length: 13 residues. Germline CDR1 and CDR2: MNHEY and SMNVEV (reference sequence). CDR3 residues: CASSSVSNQPQHF. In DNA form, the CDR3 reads TGTGCCAGCAGTTCTGTAAGCAATCAGCCCCAGCATTTT.

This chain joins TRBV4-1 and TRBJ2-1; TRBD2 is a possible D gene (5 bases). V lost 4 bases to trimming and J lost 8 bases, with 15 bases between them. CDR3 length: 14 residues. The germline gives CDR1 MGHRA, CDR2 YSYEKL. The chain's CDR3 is CASSRTGIGDEQFF. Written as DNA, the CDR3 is TGCGCCAGCAGCCGGACGGGGATTGGGGATGAGCAGTTCTTC.

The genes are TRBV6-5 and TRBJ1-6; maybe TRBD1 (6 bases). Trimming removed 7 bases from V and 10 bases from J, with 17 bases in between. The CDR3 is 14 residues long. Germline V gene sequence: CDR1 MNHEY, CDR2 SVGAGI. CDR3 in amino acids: CASTQSGGGSPLHF. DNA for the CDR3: TGTGCCAGCACTCAATCGGGGGGCGGATCACCCCTCCACTTT.

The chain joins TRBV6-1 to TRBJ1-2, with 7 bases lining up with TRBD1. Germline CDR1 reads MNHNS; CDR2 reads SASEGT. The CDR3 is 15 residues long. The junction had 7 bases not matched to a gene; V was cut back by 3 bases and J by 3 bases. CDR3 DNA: TGTGCCAGCAGTGAGACAGGGATTTTTGACTATGGCTACACCTTC. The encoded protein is CASSETGIFDYGYTF.

CDR3 protein: CASRRTGPGTDTQYF. In DNA form, the CDR3 reads TGTGCCAGCAGAAGAACAGGCCCGGGTACAGATACGCAGTATTTT. V is TRBV6-1 and J is TRBJ2-3; tentative D call: TRBD1 (5 bases). V gave up 6 bases and J gave up 3 bases, with 16 bases separating them. The CDR3 is 15 amino acids. Germline V lookup: CDR1 MNHNS, CDR2 SASEGT.

The CDR3 loop is CASRSTGTIDGYTF. The CDR3 nucleotides are TGTGCCAGCAGATCGACCGGGACAATAGATGGCTACACCTTC. J is TRBJ1-2 and V is TRBV6-6, with D possibly TRBD1 on 6 matching bases. V was shortened by 6 bases and J by 6 bases, with 17 bases between the two germline ends. Germline-derived CDR1 and CDR2 are MNHNY and SVGAGI (reference sequence). The CDR3 is 14 amino acids.

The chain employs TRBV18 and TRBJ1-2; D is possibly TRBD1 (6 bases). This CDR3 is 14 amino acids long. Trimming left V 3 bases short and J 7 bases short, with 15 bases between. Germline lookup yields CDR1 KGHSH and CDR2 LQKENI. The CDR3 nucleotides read TGTGCCAGCTCACCGGACAGCCCTGGGGGTGGCTACACCTTC. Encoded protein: CASSPDSPGGGYTF.

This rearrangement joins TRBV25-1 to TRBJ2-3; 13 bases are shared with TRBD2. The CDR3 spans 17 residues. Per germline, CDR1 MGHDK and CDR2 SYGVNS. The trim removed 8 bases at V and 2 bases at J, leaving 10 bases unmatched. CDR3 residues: CASGELGTSGITDTQYF. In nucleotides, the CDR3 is TGTGCCAGCGGGGAACTTGGGACTAGCGGGATCACAGATACGCAGTATTTT.

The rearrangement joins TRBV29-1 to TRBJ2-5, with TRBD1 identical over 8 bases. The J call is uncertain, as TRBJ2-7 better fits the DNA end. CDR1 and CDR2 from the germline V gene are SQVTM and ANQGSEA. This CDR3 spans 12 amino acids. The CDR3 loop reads CSVRTGPYEQYF. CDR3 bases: TGCAGCGTCAGGACAGGGCCCTACGAGCAGTACTTC.

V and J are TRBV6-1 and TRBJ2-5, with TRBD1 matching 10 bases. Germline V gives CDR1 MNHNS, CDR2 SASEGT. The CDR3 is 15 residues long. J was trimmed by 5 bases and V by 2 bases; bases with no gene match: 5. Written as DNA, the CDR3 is TGTGCCAGCAGTGAAATGACAGGGGGCTTGGAGACCCAGTACTTC. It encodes CASSEMTGGLETQYF.

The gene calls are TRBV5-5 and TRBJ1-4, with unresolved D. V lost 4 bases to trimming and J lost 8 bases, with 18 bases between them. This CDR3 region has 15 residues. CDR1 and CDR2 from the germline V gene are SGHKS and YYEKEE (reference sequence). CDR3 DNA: TGTGCCAGCAGCCCGAGGGCTGGAAAAGGAGAAAAACTGTTTTTT. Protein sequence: CASSPRAGKGEKLFF. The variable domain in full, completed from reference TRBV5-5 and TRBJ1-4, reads DAGVTQSPTHLIKTRGQQVTLRCSPISGHKSVSWYQQVLGQGPQFIFQYYEKEERGRGNFPDRFSARQFPNYSSELNVNALLLGDSALYLCASSPRAGKGEKLFFGSGTQLSVL.

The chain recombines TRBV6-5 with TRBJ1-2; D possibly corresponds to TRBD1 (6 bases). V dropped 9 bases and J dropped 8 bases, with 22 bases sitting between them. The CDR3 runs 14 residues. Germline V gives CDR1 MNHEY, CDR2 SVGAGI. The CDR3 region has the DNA TGTGCCAGTCATAACCTCCGGACAGTCTCCGGCTACACCTTC. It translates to CASHNLRTVSGYTF.